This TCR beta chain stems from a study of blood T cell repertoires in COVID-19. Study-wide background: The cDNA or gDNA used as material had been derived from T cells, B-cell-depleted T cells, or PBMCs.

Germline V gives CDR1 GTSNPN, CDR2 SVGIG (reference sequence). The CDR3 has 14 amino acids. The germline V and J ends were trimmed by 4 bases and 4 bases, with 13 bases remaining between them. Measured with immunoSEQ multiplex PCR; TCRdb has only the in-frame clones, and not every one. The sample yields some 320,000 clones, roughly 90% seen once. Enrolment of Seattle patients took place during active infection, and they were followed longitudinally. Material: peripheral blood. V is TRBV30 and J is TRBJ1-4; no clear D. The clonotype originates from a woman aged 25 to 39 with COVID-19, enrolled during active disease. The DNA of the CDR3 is TGTGCCTGGAATTTCCAGGAGGATAATGAAAAACTGTTTTTT. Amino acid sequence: CAWNFQEDNEKLFF.